The 5 T cell receptor beta chains below all came from one sample that was sequenced in a study of shared T cell receptors in the human thymus. The repertoire was sequenced with immunoSEQ multiplex PCR; TCRdb's copy has only in-frame clones and lacks some. The sample contains about 660,000 clones, around 87% of which appear only once. These data were also filed under a second study, of human thymus T cells.

Material: thymocytes. The receptors were sampled from a boy younger than two with a congenital heart defect.

Written as DNA, the CDR3 is TGTGCCAGCAGCTTGACAGCTGCTAATGAGCAGTTCTTC. Translating it yields CASSLTAANEQFF. The chain has TRBV7-3 and TRBJ2-1; maybe TRBD1 (5 bases). Between the trimmed V and J ends, which lost 3 bases and 7 bases, there was a span of 10 bases. Looked up from germline, CDR1 is SGHTA and CDR2 is FQGTGA. The CDR3 totals 13 residues.

The gene calls are TRBV10-1 and TRBJ2-2, with 11 bases identical to TRBD1. This CDR3 comprises 16 residues. V was pared by 7 bases and J by 6 bases, with 10 bases of the junction left unmatched. Germline V gives CDR1 WNHNN, CDR2 SYGVQD (reference sequence). The CDR3 loop reads CASTTIPGQGAGELFF. CDR3 in DNA: TGCGCCAGCACCACGATCCCGGGACAGGGGGCCGGGGAGCTGTTTTTT.

J is TRBJ1-2 and V is TRBV14; the D is unclear. The CDR3 runs 14 residues. V was shortened by 0 bases and J by 4 bases, with 9 bases between the two germline ends. Per the germline V gene, CDR1 is SGHDN and CDR2 is FVKESK. The CDR3 region is CASSQERQSYGYTF. The CDR3 DNA follows: TGTGCCAGCAGCCAAGAGAGGCAGTCCTATGGCTACACCTTC.

The chain combines TRBV2 with TRBJ1-5, with 9 bases that match TRBD1. Germline lookup yields CDR1 SNHLY and CDR2 FYNNEI. The CDR3 is 17 residues long. V was pared by 6 bases and J by 8 bases, with 17 bases of the junction left unmatched. The CDR3 sequence is CASSDDGRRTGDKPQHF. The DNA for the CDR3 is TGTGCCAGCAGCGACGATGGCAGGAGGACAGGGGATAAGCCCCAGCATTTT.

This chain joins TRBV5-1 and TRBJ1-2; 8 nucleotides agree with TRBD1. CDR1 is SGHRS, CDR2 YFSETQ, per germline. J lost 7 bases, V lost 2 bases, and 1 base had no gene match. The CDR3 contains 12 residues. The CDR3 bases are TGCGCCAGCAGCTTACAGGGGGGTGGCTACACCTTC. Translating it yields CASSLQGGGYTF.